This T cell receptor beta chain emerged from a study of blood T cell repertoires in COVID-19. The overall study: Italy, Spain and the United States were the sources of the convalescent and acute COVID-19 samples. The cDNA or gDNA used as material had been derived from T cells, B-cell-depleted T cells, or PBMCs.

Study processing details: Using reference gene primer amplification, nucleated cell counts were estimated. Repertoires were generated with immunoSEQ multiplex PCR, while TCRdb's copy carries only in-frame clones and drops some. That table supplies the V and J calls and clone size; D and trimming were determined from the DNA. The table lists roughly 190,000 clones, 70% to 90% of them singletons. V shed 6 bases and J shed 4 bases, with 13 bases lying between them. CDR3 length equals 14 residues. The V gene's germline CDR1 is SNHLY and CDR2 FYNNEI. The sample was peripheral blood. This TCR came from a woman aged 70-85 years with active or convalescent COVID-19. The chain uses TRBV2 and TRBJ1-5; D is possibly TRBD1 (5 bases). The CDR3 region has the DNA TGTGCCAGCAGCCTCCAGGGCCGAAATCAGCCCCAGCATTTT. Translation gives CASSLQGRNQPQHF.